This T cell receptor beta chain comes out of a study of tumor-infiltrating lymphocytes in primary liver carcinoma. Study-wide background: Staging placed the tumors at T1-T3 N0M0, and they measured about 4.2 to 10 cm across. Overall study findings and caveats: Only about 8-25% of top clones spanned all five tumor regions.

CDR3 length: 11 amino acids. Trimming took 4 bases from V and 2 from J, leaving 2 bases between them. In germline, CDR1 is MNHEY, CDR2 SVGEGT. Remarks on this clonotype: The antigen remains undetermined.

The authors made TCR beta cDNA from around 500 ng total RNA with a constant-region primer. Each TCR beta library was derived from three nested multiplex PCR rounds that employed slightly modified ARM-PCR. The first two PCR rounds, approximately 10 cycles each, used TRBV1-TRBV30 forward primers and a C-beta reverse primer. TCRdb re-called the multiplex PCR reads through MiXCR, storing one row per CDR3 protein. The sample includes almost 55,000 distinct CDR3 sequences, about 70% of them seen just once. From unsorted bulk tissue weighing about 20-31 mg, DNA and RNA were co-extracted. V and J are TRBV6-2 or TRBV6-3 and TRBJ2-5; D is unresolved. The TCR comes from a man aged 40-49 years with primary liver carcinoma and hepatitis B virus infection. Sequenced input: liver tumor tissue from sampling region 2. Subset of the sample: tumor region T2, inferior pole. In DNA, the CDR3 is TGTGCCAGCAGTTCTCAAGAGACCCAGTACTTC. Protein product: CASSSQETQYF.